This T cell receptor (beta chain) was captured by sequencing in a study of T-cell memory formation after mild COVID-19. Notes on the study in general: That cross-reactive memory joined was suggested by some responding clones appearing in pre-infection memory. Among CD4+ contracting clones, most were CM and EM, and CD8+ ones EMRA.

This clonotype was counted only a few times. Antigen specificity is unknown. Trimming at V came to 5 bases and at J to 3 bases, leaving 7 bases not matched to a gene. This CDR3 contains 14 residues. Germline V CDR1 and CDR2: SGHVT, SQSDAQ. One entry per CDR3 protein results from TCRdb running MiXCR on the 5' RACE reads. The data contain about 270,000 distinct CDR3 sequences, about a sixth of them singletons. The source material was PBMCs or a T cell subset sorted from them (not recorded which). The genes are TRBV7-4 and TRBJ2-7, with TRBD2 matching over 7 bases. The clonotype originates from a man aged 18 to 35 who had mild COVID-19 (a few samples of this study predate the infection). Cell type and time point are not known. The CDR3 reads CASSPSGTRYEQYV. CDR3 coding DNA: TGTGCCAGCAGCCCGAGCGGGACTCGCTACGAGCAGTACGTC.